This is a list of T cell receptor beta chains from one sample in a study of blood T cell repertoires in COVID-19. Produced via immunoSEQ multiplex PCR; TCRdb's table is partial and in-frame only. The table has 200,000 to 250,000 clones, 70% to 90% seen once. The sample consisted of peripheral blood. The receptors derive from a man between 18 and 35 years old with active or convalescent COVID-19. CDR3s include the opening cysteine and the closing phenylalanine or tryptophan. Fields, in order: J gene, V gene, clone size, D gene, CDR3 length, CDR3 protein, CDR3 DNA. A D gene is named only where the DNA matches it firmly. For some rows the clone size is stated as once, few or many, or as a class when expanded; others skip it.

>TRBJ1-1|TRBV5-1|few|TRBD1|18
CASSRDLRDRAFNTEAFF
TGCGCCAGCAGCAGGGATCTGCGGGACAGGGCGTTTAACACTGAAGCTTTCTTT
>TRBJ2-3|TRBV6-2/TRBV6-3|.|TRBD1|19
CASSWNQQGANLRTDTQYF
TGTGCCAGCAGTTGGAACCAACAGGGGGCGAATCTCCGCACAGATACGCAGTATTTT
>TRBJ1-1|TRBV27|few|.|15
CASSLGWGGQTEAFF
TGTGCCAGCAGTTTAGGGTGGGGGGGCCAGACTGAAGCTTTCTTT
>TRBJ1-2|TRBV5-6|.|.|15
CASSLGADGLYGYTF
TGTGCCAGCAGCTTGGGCGCCGACGGACTTTATGGCTACACCTTC
>TRBJ2-5|TRBV5-1|.|.|13
CASSKGLKETQYF
TGCGCCAGCAGCAAGGGACTGAAAGAGACCCAGTACTTC
>TRBJ1-2|TRBV14|few|.|15
CASSLEVWPPYGYTF
TGTGCCAGCAGCCTCGAGGTTTGGCCACCCTATGGCTACACCTTC
>TRBJ1-2|TRBV24-1|.|.|13
CATSDSYGYGYTF
TGTGCCACCAGTGACTCATACGGGTATGGCTACACCTTC
>TRBJ1-1|TRBV3-1/TRBV3-2|.|.|15
CASSPPGGRGTEAFF
TGTGCCAGCAGTCCCCCAGGAGGGCGGGGGACTGAAGCTTTCTTT
>TRBJ1-6|TRBV4-1|.|.|16
CASSPRAGGSYSPLHF
TGCGCCAGCAGCCCCCGAGCGGGGGGCAGTTATTCACCCCTCCACTTT
>TRBJ1-3|TRBV19|.|TRBD1|14
CASSPDRAGNTIYF
TGTGCCAGTAGCCCGGACAGGGCTGGAAACACCATATATTTT
>TRBJ1-1|TRBV27|.|.|12
CASSRQNTEAFF
TGTGCCAGCAGTCGACAGAACACTGAAGCTTTCTTT
>TRBJ1-2|TRBV28|.|.|14
CASSSTGLNYGYTF
TGTGCCAGCAGTTCGACGGGACTTAACTATGGCTACACCTTC
>TRBJ2-1|TRBV30|.|.|13
CAWSVGVHNEQFF
TGTGCCTGGAGTGTAGGGGTCCACAATGAGCAGTTCTTC